The clone carrying this T cell receptor beta chain has a handful of counts. Clinical history as reported by participants underpinned cohort assignment. This entry is derived from a study of blood T cell repertoires in COVID-19. The wider study: PBMCs, B-cell-depleted T cells, or T cells were the source of the cDNA or gDNA that made up the material.

Trimming cost V 5 bases and J 6 bases; bases outside gene matches: 3. Looked up from germline, CDR1 is SGHAT and CDR2 is FQDESV (reference sequence). This CDR3 region has 14 residues. Using immunoSEQ multiplex PCR, the repertoire was profiled, and TCRdb retains in-frame clones only, with some absent. The table lists around 310,000 clones, about 90% of them singletons. Sequencing was carried out using PBMCs or T cells enriched from blood (not recorded which). The source is a man aged 25 to 45 who had recovered from COVID-19. The chain employs TRBV11-1 and TRBJ1-6; 8 bases agree with TRBD1. CDR3 in amino acids: CASSLDRGNSPLHF. The CDR3 nucleotides read TGTGCCAGCAGCCTCGACAGGGGTAATTCACCCCTCCACTTT.